What follows are 7 T cell receptor beta chains derived from one specimen sequenced in a study of T cell clonotyping in hematopoietic cell transplantation. Specified time point: recipient sample about 28 days before transplant, after cytoreduction. TCRdb's table, derived via immunoSEQ multiplex PCR, lists solely in-frame clones and lacks some. The sample includes 75,000 to 95,000 clones, almost 97% of them seen just once. The source was peripheral blood mononuclear cells, collected before stem cell transplant. The receptors here all came from a woman aged 45-65 years with acute myeloid leukemia. Some clones in this sample may be carry-over from other donors' samples.

The rearrangement uses TRBV30 and TRBJ2-7, with D possibly being TRBD1 or TRBD2 (5 bases each). Trimming removed 4 bases from V and 7 bases from J, with 20 bases in between. Germline-derived CDR1 and CDR2 are GTSNPN and SVGIG (reference sequence). CDR3 length: 14 residues. CDR3 DNA sequence: TGTGCCTGGACGGACAAGCGGAGATCGAGGGAGCAGTACTTC. This encodes CAWTDKRRSREQYF.

The J gene is TRBJ2-1, the V gene TRBV4-1; TRBD2 matches 8 bases. The CDR3 covers 18 residues. J was trimmed by 9 bases and V by 0 bases; bases with no gene match: 16. From germline, CDR1 is MGHRA and CDR2 YSYEKL. CDR3 in DNA: TGCGCCAGCAGCCAAGATCCCTGGGGTAGCGGGGCCGCAACTGAGCAGTTCTTC. This sequence encodes CASSQDPWGSGAATEQFF.

The chain combines TRBV9 with TRBJ1-1; no reliable D call. Germline CDR1 is SGDLS and CDR2 is YYNGEE. With 2 bases removed from V and 0 bases from J, the gap between germline ends came to 5 bases. The CDR3 has 13 residues. The CDR3 loop is CASSVPLNTEAFF. The CDR3 region has the DNA TGTGCCAGCAGCGTCCCCTTGAACACTGAAGCTTTCTTT.

The chain couples TRBV6-1 to TRBJ1-2; D is undetermined. The CDR3 is made up of 14 amino acids. V was cut by 5 bases and J by 0 bases, with 10 bases left in between. CDR1 and CDR2 from the germline V gene are MNHNS and SASEGT. CDR3: CASSQRTSNYGYTF. The CDR3 DNA follows: TGTGCCAGCAGTCAAAGGACCTCTAACTATGGCTACACCTTC.

The genes are TRBV18 and TRBJ2-2; 9 bases are shared with TRBD1. Trimming took 3 bases from V and 1 from J; bases not matched to a gene: 9. The CDR3 runs 18 residues. CDR1 is KGHSH, CDR2 LQKENI, per germline. The CDR3 spells CASSPARTGGLNTGELFF. The DNA of the CDR3 is TGTGCCAGCTCACCTGCCCGAACAGGGGGCCTGAACACCGGGGAGCTGTTTTTT.

The J gene is TRBJ1-2, the V gene TRBV30; unclear D gene. CDR3 length equals 12 residues. Germline-derived CDR1 and CDR2 are GTSNPN and SVGIG (reference sequence). Trimming stripped 2 bases from V and 8 bases from J, with 12 bases between. The DNA for the CDR3 is TGTGCCTGGAGTTCGGGGAATGGCGGCTACACCTTC. Protein product: CAWSSGNGGYTF.

The chain joins TRBV6-5 to TRBJ2-7; 7 positions match TRBD2. The CDR3 extends over 15 amino acids. The junction had 7 bases not matched to a gene; V was cut back by 0 bases and J by 5 bases. Germline CDR1 reads MNHEY; CDR2 reads SVGAGI. CDR3 nucleotides: TGTGCCAGCAGTTACTCGGGAGGGGTGACTCACGAGCAGTACTTC. It encodes CASSYSGGVTHEQYF.